A single T cell receptor (beta chain) is shown here with its context. What it binds is not known. The sample comes from a study of cytomegalovirus exposure and HLA in healthy donors. General study points: Some V segments, TRBV6-2 and TRBV6-3 among them, were indistinguishable and were therefore excluded. Analyses of presence and absence presupposed an approximately uniform sequencing depth across donors.

The CDR3 is 11 residues long. The germline gives CDR1 MNHNS, CDR2 SASEGT. V lost 1 base and J lost 9, with 6 bases in between. Primers for the PCR totalled 60 Vbeta and 13 Jbeta. This table comes from immunoSEQ multiplex PCR, and its TCRdb copy is limited to in-frame clones, with some not included. The sample has under 150,000 clones, roughly four fifths seen once. Sequenced sample: PBMCs. The sequence derives from a woman aged 40 to 49 in good health and CMV-seropositive. The chain recombines TRBV6-1 with TRBJ2-5; D gene ambiguous. The CDR3 spells CASSEGGAQYF. The CDR3 DNA reads TGTGCCAGCAGTGAAGGTGGAGCCCAGTACTTC.